The sample holds a few counts of the clone carrying this T cell receptor beta chain. The antigen remains unidentified. Each TCR beta library was made by quantitative 5'-RACE that incorporated molecular barcodes. TCRdb re-derived calls from the 5' RACE reads in MiXCR, one entry per CDR3 protein. Counted here are about 300,000 distinct CDR3 sequences, around 10% occurring once; the ten biggest clones make up about 10%. This record belongs to a study of CD8 T cells in ankylosing spondylitis. Study results and caveats: Reports of some motif variants in reactive arthritis synovial fluid and blood predate this one. Clones tied to disease were said to be significantly enriched in matched ankylosing spondylitis synovial fluid. Apparently characteristic of ankylosing spondylitis blood was a TCR beta motif (roughly eight highly homologous variants).

The germline CDR1 and CDR2 sequences are KGHDR and SFDVKD. This CDR3 region has 13 residues. The V end lost 6 bases, the J end lost 2 bases, and 9 bases lay between the germline ends. The sample comprised blood, either unsorted or a sorted T cell fraction (not recorded which). The chain employs TRBV24-1 and TRBJ2-5; D remains unclear. The clonotype originates from a female donor with ankylosing spondylitis or in good health (not recorded which). The DNA for the CDR3 is TGTGCCACCAGTACGATGGATCAAGAGACCCAGTACTTC. Amino acid sequence: CATSTMDQETQYF.